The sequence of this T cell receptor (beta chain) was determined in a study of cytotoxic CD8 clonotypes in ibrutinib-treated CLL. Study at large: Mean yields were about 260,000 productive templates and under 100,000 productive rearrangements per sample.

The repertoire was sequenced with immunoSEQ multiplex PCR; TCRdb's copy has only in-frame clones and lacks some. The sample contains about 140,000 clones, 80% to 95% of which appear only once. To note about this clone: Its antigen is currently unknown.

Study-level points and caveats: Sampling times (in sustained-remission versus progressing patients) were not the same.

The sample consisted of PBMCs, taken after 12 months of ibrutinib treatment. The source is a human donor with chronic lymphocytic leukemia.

CDR3 bases: TGTGCCAGCAGTTACCGGGACAGACGCAATGAGCAGTTCTTC. Encoded protein: CASSYRDRRNEQFF. J is TRBJ2-1 and V is TRBV6-6; 7 nucleotides match TRBD1. The J segment lost 6 bases and the V segment lost 2 bases, leaving 4 bases of the junction unmatched. In germline, CDR1 is MNHNY, CDR2 SVGAGI (reference sequence). This CDR3 contains 14 residues.